The TCR beta chain under discussion was sequenced for a study of blood T cell repertoires in COVID-19. The CDR3 has 16 residues. Germline CDR1 reads MNHEY; CDR2 reads SMNVEV (reference sequence). V was trimmed by 1 base and J by 1 base, leaving 11 bases between them. Data came from immunoSEQ multiplex PCR; TCRdb stores just in-frame clones and leaves some out. The table shows around 200,000 clones, with about nine tenths occurring only once. The TCR originated in an older woman with COVID-19, enrolled during active disease. The material sequenced was peripheral blood. J is TRBJ1-5 and V is TRBV27; D not resolved. The CDR3 protein is CASSLWSAGSNQPQHF. In DNA, the CDR3 is TGTGCCAGCAGTTTATGGTCGGCGGGCAGCAATCAGCCCCAGCATTTT.